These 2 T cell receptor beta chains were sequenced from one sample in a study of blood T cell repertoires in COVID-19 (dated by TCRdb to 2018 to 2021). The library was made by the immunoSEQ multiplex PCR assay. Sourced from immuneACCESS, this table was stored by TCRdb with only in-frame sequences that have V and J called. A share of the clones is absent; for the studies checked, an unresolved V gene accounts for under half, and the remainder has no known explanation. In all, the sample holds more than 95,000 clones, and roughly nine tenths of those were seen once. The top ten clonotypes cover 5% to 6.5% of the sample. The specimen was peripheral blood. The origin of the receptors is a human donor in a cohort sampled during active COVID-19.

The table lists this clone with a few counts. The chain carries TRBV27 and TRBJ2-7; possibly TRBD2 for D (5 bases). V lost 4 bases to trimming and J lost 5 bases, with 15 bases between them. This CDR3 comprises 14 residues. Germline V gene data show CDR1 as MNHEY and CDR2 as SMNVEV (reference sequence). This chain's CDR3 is CASSSGIGLHEQYF. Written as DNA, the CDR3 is TGTGCCAGCAGTTCGGGGATCGGTCTCCACGAGCAGTACTTC.

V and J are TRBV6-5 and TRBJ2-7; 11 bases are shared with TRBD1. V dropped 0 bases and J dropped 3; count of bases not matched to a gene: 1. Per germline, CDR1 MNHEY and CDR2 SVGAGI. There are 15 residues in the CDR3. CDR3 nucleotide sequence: TGTGCCAGCAGTTACTCGGACAGGGGGCACTACGAGCAGTACTTC. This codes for CASSYSDRGHYEQYF.